This passage covers 30 T cell receptor beta chains from one sample sequenced in a study of blood T cell repertoires in COVID-19. Sequencing used immunoSEQ multiplex PCR; TCRdb keeps in-frame clones, though not all of them. The sample shows about 440,000 clones, about 92% of them seen only once. The sample taken for sequencing was PBMCs or T cells enriched from blood (not recorded which). These receptors all come from a young man who had recovered from COVID-19.

This clone was seen a single time. The chain couples TRBV11-2 to TRBJ1-2; perhaps TRBD1 as D (6 bases). Germline values: CDR1 SGHAT, CDR2 FQNNGV. The CDR3 has 12 amino acids. V was clipped by 5 bases and J by 6 bases, with 10 bases between them. This chain's CDR3 is CASSGNRDGYTF. In DNA form, the CDR3 reads TGTGCCAGCAGCGGGAACAGGGATGGCTACACCTTC. Full variable domain (missing parts from reference TRBV11-2 and TRBJ1-2): EAGVAQSPRYKIIEKRQSVAFWCNPISGHATLYWYQQILGQGPKLLIQFQNNGVVDDSQLPKDRFSAERLKGVDSTLKIQPAKLEDSAVYLCASSGNRDGYTFGSGTRLTVV.

The chain links TRBV3-1 (or the pseudogene TRBV3-2) to TRBJ2-7; 10 bases map to TRBD1. CDR3 length: 14 amino acids. CDR1 is LGHDT, CDR2 YNNKEL, per germline (reference sequence). V dropped 6 bases and J dropped 6; count of bases not matched to a gene: 8. CDR3: CASRTGTGASEQYF. As DNA, the CDR3 is TGTGCCAGCAGGACCGGGACAGGGGCGAGCGAGCAGTACTTC.

The V gene is TRBV19, the J gene TRBJ1-4; tentative D call: TRBD1 (6 bases). Looked up from germline, CDR1 is LNHDA and CDR2 is SQIVND (reference sequence). This CDR3 is built from 14 residues. V lost 6 bases, J lost 5 bases, and 13 bases lay in between. In nucleotides, the CDR3 is TGTGCCAGTAGCCGGGACAACCTAAATGAAAAACTGTTTTTT. Amino acids: CASSRDNLNEKLFF. The full variable domain, completed using reference TRBV19 and TRBJ1-4, is DGGITQSPKYLFRKEGQNVTLSCEQNLNHDAMYWYRQDPGQGLRLIYYSQIVNDFQKGDIAEGYSVSREKKESFPLTVTSAQKNPTAFYLCASSRDNLNEKLFFGSGTQLSVL.

The rearrangement uses TRBV5-1 and TRBJ2-7; D is undetermined. The V end lost 0 bases, the J end lost 2 bases, and 3 bases lay between the germline ends. The CDR3 is 12 amino acids. The germline V gene encodes CDR1 SGHRS and CDR2 YFSETQ. The CDR3 here is CASSLEPYEQYF. The CDR3 coding sequence is TGCGCCAGCAGCTTGGAGCCCTACGAGCAGTACTTC. Drawing the rest from reference TRBV5-1 and TRBJ2-7, the complete variable domain is KAGVTQTPRYLIKTRGQQVTLSCSPISGHRSVSWYQQTPGQGLQFLFEYFSETQRNKGNFPGRFSGRQFSNSRSEMNVSTLELGDSALYLCASSLEPYEQYFGPGTRLTVT.

The chain joins TRBV11-3 to TRBJ1-1; TRBD1 matches 8 bases. Germline assignment: CDR1 SGHNT and CDR2 YENEEA. This CDR3 region has 15 residues. The J segment lost 1 base and the V segment lost 2 bases, leaving 3 bases of the junction unmatched. CDR3 nucleotides: TGTGCCAGCAGCTTAAGTGGACAGGGGAACACTGAAGCTTTCTTT. Translation: CASSLSGQGNTEAFF.

The chain employs TRBV5-1 and TRBJ2-3; D might be TRBD1 (5 bases). Germline V gives CDR1 SGHRS, CDR2 YFSETQ. This CDR3 is built from 14 residues. With 4 bases removed from V and 0 bases from J, the gap between germline ends came to 9 bases. The CDR3 nucleotides read TGCGCCAGCAGCCCGACAGAGAGCACAGATACGCAGTATTTT. This encodes CASSPTESTDTQYF.

The rearrangement uses TRBV10-3 and TRBJ2-1; 12 bases map to TRBD2. This CDR3 region has 14 residues. The germline V gene has CDR1 ENHRY and CDR2 SYGVKD. The junction had 9 bases not matched to a gene; V was cut back by 10 bases and J by 8 bases. CDR3 nucleotides: TGTGCCACCCTAGCGGGGGGGCCGGAGGATGAGCAGTTCTTC. It specifies CATLAGGPEDEQFF.

V gene TRBV2 combines with J gene TRBJ2-7; TRBD1 might be the D (5 bases). Germline assignment: CDR1 SNHLY and CDR2 FYNNEI. The CDR3 is made up of 16 amino acids. V lost 1 base, J lost 3 bases, and 16 bases lay in between. DNA of the CDR3: TGTGCCAGCAGTGAAGGGCCTCCGGACAACCTCTACGAGCAGTACTTC. Amino acid sequence: CASSEGPPDNLYEQYF.

The chain joins TRBV5-1 to TRBJ2-1; D not resolved. The CDR3 length is 15 residues. Trimming pared 0 bases from V and 3 bases from J, leaving 10 bases between. Per germline, CDR1 SGHRS and CDR2 YFSETQ. The CDR3 protein is CASSLDSPFYNEQFF. For the CDR3, the DNA is TGCGCCAGCAGCTTGGACAGCCCCTTCTACAATGAGCAGTTCTTC.

The rearrangement uses TRBV6-5 and TRBJ2-1, with D perhaps matching TRBD2 (5 bases). The V end lost 4 bases, the J end lost 1 base, and 8 bases lay between the germline ends. Germline V gives CDR1 MNHEY, CDR2 SVGAGI. The CDR3 is 14 amino acids. CDR3 in amino acids: CASSWQRSYNEQFF. The CDR3 bases are TGTGCCAGCAGTTGGCAGCGGTCCTACAATGAGCAGTTCTTC.

The chain carries TRBV5-1 and TRBJ1-3; D unclear. Germline V gives CDR1 SGHRS, CDR2 YFSETQ. The length of the CDR3 is 16 residues. V lost 0 bases and J lost 0, with 10 bases in between. The CDR3 reads CASSLVSVSSGNTIYF. The CDR3 nucleotides read TGCGCCAGCAGCTTGGTGTCAGTTTCCTCTGGAAACACCATATATTTT.

This clone was recorded once. The chain recombines TRBV15 with TRBJ1-2, with a possible D match to TRBD1 (5 bases). Between the trimmed V and J ends, which lost 3 bases and 6 bases, there was a span of 23 bases. Germline CDR1 is LNHNV and CDR2 is YYDKDF (reference sequence). The CDR3 extends over 17 amino acids. CDR3 residues: CATSSGGWQSVLDGYTF. CDR3 nucleotide sequence: TGTGCCACCAGCAGCGGGGGGTGGCAGAGCGTACTCGATGGCTACACCTTC.

V and J are TRBV2 and TRBJ1-3, with a possible D match to TRBD1 (5 bases). This CDR3 comprises 14 residues. Trimming stripped 7 bases from V and 0 bases from J, with 10 bases between. The germline V gene has CDR1 SNHLY and CDR2 FYNNEI. This CDR3 is CASTRQSSGNTIYF. The CDR3 bases are TGTGCCAGCACAAGACAGTCCTCTGGAAACACCATATATTTT.

The chain combines TRBV29-1 with TRBJ1-1; D unresolved. Germline CDR1 reads SQVTM; CDR2 reads ANQGSEA. Deletions cut 3 bases from V and 10 bases from J, with 12 bases between. This CDR3 region has 11 residues. DNA of the CDR3: TGCAGCGTTGACAGCGGGAGCGGAGCTTTCTTT. Translating gives CSVDSGSGAFF.

This clone was observed once. This chain links TRBV7-3 with TRBJ1-6; maybe TRBD1 (5 bases). Germline V gene sequence: CDR1 SGHTA, CDR2 FQGTGA. V gave up 2 bases and J gave up 10 bases, with 15 bases separating them. The CDR3 loop spans 15 amino acids. The CDR3 region is CASSLDGTPGSPLHF. The DNA of the CDR3 is TGTGCCAGCAGCTTAGATGGGACTCCCGGCTCACCCCTCCACTTT.

The chain links TRBV3-1 (or the pseudogene TRBV3-2) to TRBJ1-1; weak D call: TRBD1 (5 bases). Per germline, CDR1 LGHDT and CDR2 YNNKEL (reference sequence). CDR3 length: 13 residues. V lost 4 bases and J 10 bases, leaving 16 bases between the germline ends. In DNA, the CDR3 is TGTGCCAGCAGCCTATTCGACAGTCCAGGAGCTTTCTTT. Translating gives CASSLFDSPGAFF.

The rearrangement joins TRBV7-3 to TRBJ2-3; no definite D call. Germline CDR1 reads SGHTA; CDR2 reads FQGTGA. Trimming took 6 bases from V and 4 from J, leaving 17 bases between them. CDR3 length: 15 residues. CDR3 residues: CASRSRTAPADTQYF. As DNA, the CDR3 is TGTGCCAGCAGGTCGAGAACTGCCCCGGCAGATACGCAGTATTTT.

This sequence joins TRBV3-1 (or the pseudogene TRBV3-2) and TRBJ1-2, with D possibly being TRBD1 (5 bases). The CDR3 sequence is 15 residues long. CDR1 is LGHDT and CDR2 is YNNKEL in the germline V gene (reference sequence). V lost 4 bases and J 8 bases, leaving 20 bases between the germline ends. CDR3 amino acids: CASSPGGQGESGYTF. The CDR3, as DNA: TGTGCCAGCAGCCCCGGAGGGCAGGGAGAGAGCGGCTACACCTTC.

This clone was detected once. The chain links TRBV27 to TRBJ1-1; D might be TRBD1 (6 bases). Deletions cut 1 base from V and 1 base from J, with 16 bases between. CDR1 MNHEY and CDR2 SMNVEV come from the germline V gene (reference sequence). The CDR3 is 17 residues long. This CDR3 reads CASSLYGWAGANTEAFF. The CDR3 DNA is TGTGCCAGCAGTTTATATGGATGGGCAGGGGCGAACACTGAAGCTTTCTTT.

The chain joins TRBV6-2 or TRBV6-3 to TRBJ2-7; D call uncertain. The CDR3 is 16 amino acids. Germline assignment: CDR1 MNHEY and CDR2 SVGEGT. Deletions cut 0 bases from V and 2 bases from J, with 14 bases between. The CDR3, as DNA: TGTGCCAGCAGTTACTCGTCGGTGTCCTCTACCTACGAGCAGTACTTC. It is translated as CASSYSSVSSTYEQYF.

The J gene is TRBJ1-1, the V gene TRBV28, with D possibly being TRBD1 (6 bases). Germline V lookup: CDR1 MDHEN, CDR2 SYDVKM. The CDR3 length is 14 residues. Trimming took 3 bases from V and 1 from J, leaving 9 bases between them. As DNA, the CDR3 is TGTGCCAGCAGTTTGGGGGCGAGGAACACTGAAGCTTTCTTT. This sequence encodes CASSLGARNTEAFF.

Only one count was recorded for this clone. The V call is TRBV10-3, the J call TRBJ1-6, with TRBD1 as a possible D gene (6 bases). This CDR3 region has 12 residues. Trimming stripped 2 bases from V and 14 bases from J, with 10 bases between. Looked up from germline, CDR1 is ENHRY and CDR2 is SYGVKD. CDR3 in DNA: TGTGCCATCAGTGAGGCAGGGACAACCCTCCACTTT. Amino acid sequence: CAISEAGTTLHF.

This clone was found once. V usage is TRBV7-2 and J usage is TRBJ2-1; weak D call: TRBD1 (5 bases). Germline CDR1 reads SGHTA; CDR2 reads FQGNSA. This CDR3 is 15 amino acids long. V was pared by 0 bases and J by 2 bases, with 8 bases between. The CDR3 DNA follows: TGTGCCAGCAGCTTAGCGCAGGGTGCCTACAATGAGCAGTTCTTC. Its protein is CASSLAQGAYNEQFF.

This chain joins TRBV4-1 and TRBJ1-5; 8 bases align to TRBD1. V dropped 4 bases and J dropped 7; count of bases not matched to a gene: 6. The germline V gene encodes CDR1 MGHRA and CDR2 YSYEKL. The CDR3 contains 14 residues. The chain's CDR3 is CASSPSDRDQPQHF. The CDR3 DNA is TGCGCCAGCAGCCCGTCGGACAGGGACCAGCCCCAGCATTTT.

The rearrangement uses TRBV6-5 and TRBJ2-1; the match to TRBD2 covers 9 bases. Germline V gene lookup returns CDR1 MNHEY and CDR2 SVGAGI. The CDR3 covers 13 residues. V lost 8 bases to trimming and J lost 9 bases; unmatched junction nucleotides: 8. CDR3 nucleotides: TGTGCCAGCGGAATAGCGGGAGAGTGTGAGCAGTTCTTC. This sequence encodes CASGIAGECEQFF.

This chain links TRBV9 with TRBJ2-7, with TRBD2 matching 7 bases. This CDR3 contains 14 residues. The ends lost 7 bases at V and 6 bases at J; junction bases unmatched: 13. The V gene's germline CDR1 is SGDLS and CDR2 YYNGEE. The CDR3 coding sequence is TGTGCCAGCTCCATACTAGCGCTGGGGGGCGAGCAGTACTTC. Its protein is CASSILALGGEQYF.

V gene TRBV2 combines with J gene TRBJ1-2; TRBD1 matches at 8 bases. The V gene's germline CDR1 is SNHLY and CDR2 FYNNEI. The V gene end was trimmed by 3 bases and the J gene end by 4 bases; junction bases not matched to a gene: 4. The CDR3 contains 14 residues. The chain's CDR3 is CASSDPGGVYGYTF. The CDR3 coding sequence is TGTGCCAGCAGTGACCCAGGGGGCGTCTATGGCTACACCTTC.

This chain joins TRBV4-1 and TRBJ2-2, with 7 bases lining up with TRBD1. The trim removed 1 base at V and 7 bases at J, leaving 12 bases unmatched. CDR1 is MGHRA and CDR2 is YSYEKL in the germline V gene. This CDR3 contains 17 residues. The CDR3: CASSQVTGAGWIGELFF. The CDR3 DNA sequence: TGCGCCAGCAGCCAAGTCACAGGGGCAGGTTGGATCGGGGAGCTGTTTTTT.

Points on this clone: Other nucleotide sequences from this sample produce the same CDR3. The V and J genes are TRBV11-3 and TRBJ2-7; D possibly corresponds to TRBD1 (5 bases). Germline V CDR1 and CDR2: SGHNT, YENEEA. Deletions cut 1 base from V and 0 bases from J, with 7 bases between. This CDR3 is built from 14 residues. The CDR3 loop is CASSLGGSSYEQYF. DNA of the CDR3: TGTGCCAGCAGCTTAGGGGGCAGCTCCTACGAGCAGTACTTC.

The rearrangement joins TRBV12-3 or TRBV12-4 to TRBJ2-1, with D maybe TRBD2 (5 bases). The length of the CDR3 is 12 residues. V gave up 5 bases and J gave up 8 bases, with 10 bases separating them. Written as DNA, the CDR3 is TGTGCCAGCAGTAGGGCTAGCTATGAGCAGTTCTTC. As protein: CASSRASYEQFF.